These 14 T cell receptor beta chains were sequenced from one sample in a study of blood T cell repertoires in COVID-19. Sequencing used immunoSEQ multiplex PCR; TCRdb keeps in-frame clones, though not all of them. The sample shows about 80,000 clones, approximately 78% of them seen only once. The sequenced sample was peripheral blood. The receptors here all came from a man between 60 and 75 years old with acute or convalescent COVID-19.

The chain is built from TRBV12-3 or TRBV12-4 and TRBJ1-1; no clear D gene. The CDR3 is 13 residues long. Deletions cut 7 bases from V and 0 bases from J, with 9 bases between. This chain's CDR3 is CASTLQVNTEAFF. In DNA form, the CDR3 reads TGTGCCAGCACACTACAAGTGAACACTGAAGCTTTCTTT.

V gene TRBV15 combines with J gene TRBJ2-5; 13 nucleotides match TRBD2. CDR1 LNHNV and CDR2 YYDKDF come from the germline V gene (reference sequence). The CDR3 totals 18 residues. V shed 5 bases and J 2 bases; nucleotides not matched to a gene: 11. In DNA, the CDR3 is TGTGCCACCAGCCCCTGGACTAGCGGGAGAGGGAGGCAAGAGACCCAGTACTTC. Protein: CATSPWTSGRGRQETQYF.

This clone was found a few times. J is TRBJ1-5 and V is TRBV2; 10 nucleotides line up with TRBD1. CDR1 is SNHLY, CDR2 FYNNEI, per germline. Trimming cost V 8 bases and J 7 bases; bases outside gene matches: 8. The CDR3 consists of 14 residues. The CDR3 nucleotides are TGTGCCAGCCTGACAGGGGGCGGGGGGCAGCCCCAGCATTTT. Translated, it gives CASLTGGGGQPQHF.

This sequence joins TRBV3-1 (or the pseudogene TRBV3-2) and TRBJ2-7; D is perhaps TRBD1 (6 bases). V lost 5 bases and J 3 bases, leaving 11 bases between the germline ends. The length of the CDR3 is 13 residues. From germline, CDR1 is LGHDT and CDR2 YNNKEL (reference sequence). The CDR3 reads CASSYRVGYEQYF. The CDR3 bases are TGTGCCAGCAGCTACAGGGTCGGCTACGAGCAGTACTTC.

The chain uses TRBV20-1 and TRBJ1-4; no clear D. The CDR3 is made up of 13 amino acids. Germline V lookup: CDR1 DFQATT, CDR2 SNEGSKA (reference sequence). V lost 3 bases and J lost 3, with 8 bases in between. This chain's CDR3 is CSASSEANEKLFF. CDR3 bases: TGCAGTGCTAGTTCTGAGGCTAATGAAAAACTGTTTTTT.

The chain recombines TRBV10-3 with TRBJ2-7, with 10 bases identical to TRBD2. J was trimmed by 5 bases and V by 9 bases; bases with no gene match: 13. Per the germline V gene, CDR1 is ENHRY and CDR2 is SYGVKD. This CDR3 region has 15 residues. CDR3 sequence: CAIGRGEAGGDEQYF. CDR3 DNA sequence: TGTGCCATAGGTCGGGGTGAAGCGGGAGGGGACGAGCAGTACTTC.

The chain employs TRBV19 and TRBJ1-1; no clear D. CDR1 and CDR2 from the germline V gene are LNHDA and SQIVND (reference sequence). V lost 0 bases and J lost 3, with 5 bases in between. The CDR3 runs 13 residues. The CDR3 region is CASSIEFDTEAFF. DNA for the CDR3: TGTGCCAGTAGTATAGAGTTCGACACTGAAGCTTTCTTT.

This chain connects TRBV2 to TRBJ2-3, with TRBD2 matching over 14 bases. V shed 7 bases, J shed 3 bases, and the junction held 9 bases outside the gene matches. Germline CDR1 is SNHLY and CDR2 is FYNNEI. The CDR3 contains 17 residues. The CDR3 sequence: CASKPRTSGRRTDTQYF. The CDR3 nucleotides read TGTGCCAGCAAGCCGAGGACTAGCGGGAGGAGGACAGATACGCAGTATTTT.

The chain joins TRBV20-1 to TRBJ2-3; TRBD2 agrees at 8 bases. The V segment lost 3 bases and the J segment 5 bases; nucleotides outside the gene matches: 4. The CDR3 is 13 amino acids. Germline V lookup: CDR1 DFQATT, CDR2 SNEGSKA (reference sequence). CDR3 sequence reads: CSASPGGGDTQYF. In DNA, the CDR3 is TGCAGTGCTAGTCCGGGGGGGGGAGATACGCAGTATTTT.

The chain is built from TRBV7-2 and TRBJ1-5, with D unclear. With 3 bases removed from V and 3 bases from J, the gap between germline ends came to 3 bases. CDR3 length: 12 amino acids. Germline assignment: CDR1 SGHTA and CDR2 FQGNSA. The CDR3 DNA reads TGTGCCAGCAGCTTTTACAATCAGCCCCAGCATTTT. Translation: CASSFYNQPQHF.

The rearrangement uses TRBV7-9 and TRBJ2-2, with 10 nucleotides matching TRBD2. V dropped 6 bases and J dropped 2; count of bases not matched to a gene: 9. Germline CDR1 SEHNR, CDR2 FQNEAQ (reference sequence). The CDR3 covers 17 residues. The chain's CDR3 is CASRAPGLAYNTGELFF. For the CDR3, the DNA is TGTGCCAGCAGAGCCCCGGGACTAGCGTATAACACCGGGGAGCTGTTTTTT.

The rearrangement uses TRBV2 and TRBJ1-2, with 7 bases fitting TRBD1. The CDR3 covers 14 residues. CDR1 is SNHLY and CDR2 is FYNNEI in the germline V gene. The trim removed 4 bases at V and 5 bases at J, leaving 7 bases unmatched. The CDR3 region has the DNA TGTGCCAGCAGTGGTCTCAGGGGGGAATATGGCTACACCTTC. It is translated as CASSGLRGEYGYTF.

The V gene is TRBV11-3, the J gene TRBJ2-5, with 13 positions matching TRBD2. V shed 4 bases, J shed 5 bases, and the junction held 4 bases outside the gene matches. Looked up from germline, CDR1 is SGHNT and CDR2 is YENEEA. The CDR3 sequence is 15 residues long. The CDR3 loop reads CASSSGLAGVETQYF. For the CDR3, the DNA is TGTGCCAGCAGCTCCGGACTAGCGGGAGTCGAGACCCAGTACTTC.

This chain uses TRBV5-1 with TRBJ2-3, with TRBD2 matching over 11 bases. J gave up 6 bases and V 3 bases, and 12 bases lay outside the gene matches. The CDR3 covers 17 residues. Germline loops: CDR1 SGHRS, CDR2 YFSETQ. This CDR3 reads CASSSQLAGAAQDTQYF. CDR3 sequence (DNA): TGCGCCAGCAGCTCTCAACTAGCGGGAGCGGCCCAGGATACGCAGTATTTT.